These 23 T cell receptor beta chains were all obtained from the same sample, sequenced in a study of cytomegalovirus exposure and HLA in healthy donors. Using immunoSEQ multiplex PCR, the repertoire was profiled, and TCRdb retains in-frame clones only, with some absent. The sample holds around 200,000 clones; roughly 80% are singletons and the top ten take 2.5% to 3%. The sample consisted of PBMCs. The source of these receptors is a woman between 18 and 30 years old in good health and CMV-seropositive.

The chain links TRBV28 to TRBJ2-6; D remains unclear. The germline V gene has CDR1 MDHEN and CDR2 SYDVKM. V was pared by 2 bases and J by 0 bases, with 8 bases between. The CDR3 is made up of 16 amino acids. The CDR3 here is CASSLENFSGANVLTF. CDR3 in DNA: TGTGCCAGCAGTTTAGAGAACTTCTCTGGGGCCAACGTCCTGACTTTC.

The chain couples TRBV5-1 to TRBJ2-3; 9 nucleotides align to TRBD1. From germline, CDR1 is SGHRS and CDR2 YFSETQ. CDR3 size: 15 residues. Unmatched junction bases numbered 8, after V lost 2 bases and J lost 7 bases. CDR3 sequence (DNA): TGCGCCAGCAGCTTCCGGGACAGGGACCCTAATACGCAGTATTTT. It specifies CASSFRDRDPNTQYF.

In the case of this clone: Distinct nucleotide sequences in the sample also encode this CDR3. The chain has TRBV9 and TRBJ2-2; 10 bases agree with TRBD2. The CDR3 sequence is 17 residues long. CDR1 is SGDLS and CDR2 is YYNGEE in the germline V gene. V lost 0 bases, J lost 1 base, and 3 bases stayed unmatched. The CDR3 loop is CASSVASGGVNTGELFF. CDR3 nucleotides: TGTGCCAGCAGCGTAGCTAGCGGGGGAGTGAACACCGGGGAGCTGTTTTTT.

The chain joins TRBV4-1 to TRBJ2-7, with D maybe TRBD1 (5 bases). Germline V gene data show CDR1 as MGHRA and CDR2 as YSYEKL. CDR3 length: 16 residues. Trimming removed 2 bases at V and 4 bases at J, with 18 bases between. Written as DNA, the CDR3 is TGCGCCAGCAGCCAAAGGAAATCCCAGGGTTGGTACGAGCAGTACTTC. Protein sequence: CASSQRKSQGWYEQYF.

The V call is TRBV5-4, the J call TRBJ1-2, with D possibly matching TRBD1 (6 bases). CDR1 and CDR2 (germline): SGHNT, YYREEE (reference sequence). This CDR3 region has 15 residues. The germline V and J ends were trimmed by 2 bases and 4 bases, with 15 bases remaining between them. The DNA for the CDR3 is TGTGCCAGCAGCTTCTTTCCGGGACACCTCTATGGCTACACCTTC. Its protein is CASSFFPGHLYGYTF.

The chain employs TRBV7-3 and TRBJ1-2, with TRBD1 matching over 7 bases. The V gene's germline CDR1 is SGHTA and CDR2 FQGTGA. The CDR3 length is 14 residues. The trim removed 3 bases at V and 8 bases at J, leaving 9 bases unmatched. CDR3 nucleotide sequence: TGTGCCAGCAGCTTGGCTCAGGGGGGAGAAGGCTACACCTTC. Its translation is CASSLAQGGEGYTF. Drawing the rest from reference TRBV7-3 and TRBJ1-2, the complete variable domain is GAGVSQTPSNKVTEKGKYVELRCDPISGHTALYWYRQSLGQGPEFLIYFQGTGAADDSGLPNDRFFAVRPEGSVSTLKIQRTERGDSAVYLCASSLAQGGEGYTFGSGTRLTVV.

This chain's CDR3 is CASSSTGGEAFF. Written as DNA, the CDR3 is TGTGCCAGCAGTTCCACAGGGGGTGAAGCTTTCTTT. V is TRBV6-5 and J is TRBJ1-1; 8 positions agree with TRBD1. V trimming: 4 bases; J trimming: 7 bases; junction bases outside the gene matches: 2. The CDR3 totals 12 residues. Germline loops: CDR1 MNHEY, CDR2 SVGAGI.

The CDR3 loop is CASSSTGALKTEAFF. The CDR3, as DNA: TGTGCCAGCAGCTCGACAGGGGCTTTAAAGACTGAAGCTTTCTTT. The rearrangement uses TRBV5-4 and TRBJ1-1; 8 nucleotides match TRBD1. The CDR3 totals 15 residues. The J segment lost 5 bases and the V segment lost 3 bases, leaving 9 bases of the junction unmatched. Germline V gene sequence: CDR1 SGHNT, CDR2 YYREEE (reference sequence).

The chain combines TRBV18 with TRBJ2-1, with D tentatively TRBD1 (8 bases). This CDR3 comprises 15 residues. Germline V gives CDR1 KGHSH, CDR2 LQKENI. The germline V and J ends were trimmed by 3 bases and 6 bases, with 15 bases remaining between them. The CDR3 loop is CASSPHRGGVNEQFF. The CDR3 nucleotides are TGTGCCAGCTCACCCCACAGGGGGGGGGTCAATGAGCAGTTCTTC.

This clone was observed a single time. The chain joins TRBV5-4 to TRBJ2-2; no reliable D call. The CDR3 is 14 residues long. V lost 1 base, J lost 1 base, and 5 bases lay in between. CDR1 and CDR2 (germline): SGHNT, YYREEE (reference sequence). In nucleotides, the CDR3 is TGTGCCAGCAGCTTGCGACAGAACACCGGGGAGCTGTTTTTT. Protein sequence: CASSLRQNTGELFF.

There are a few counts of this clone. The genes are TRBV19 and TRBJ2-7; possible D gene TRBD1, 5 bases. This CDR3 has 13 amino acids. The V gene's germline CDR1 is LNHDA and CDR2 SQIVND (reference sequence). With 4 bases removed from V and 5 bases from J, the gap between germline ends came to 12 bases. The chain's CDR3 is CASSNVAGNEQYF. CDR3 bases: TGTGCCAGTAGTAACGTGGCAGGGAACGAGCAGTACTTC. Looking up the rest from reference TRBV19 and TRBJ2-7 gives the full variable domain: DGGITQSPKYLFRKEGQNVTLSCEQNLNHDAMYWYRQDPGQGLRLIYYSQIVNDFQKGDIAEGYSVSREKKESFPLTVTSAQKNPTAFYLCASSNVAGNEQYFGPGTRLTVT.

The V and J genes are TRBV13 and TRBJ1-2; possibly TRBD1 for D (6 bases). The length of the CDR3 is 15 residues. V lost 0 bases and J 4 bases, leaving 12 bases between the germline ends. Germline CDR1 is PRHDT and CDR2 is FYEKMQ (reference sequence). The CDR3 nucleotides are TGTGCCAGCAGCTTAGGTCCAGGGGACATCTATGGCTACACCTTC. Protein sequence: CASSLGPGDIYGYTF.

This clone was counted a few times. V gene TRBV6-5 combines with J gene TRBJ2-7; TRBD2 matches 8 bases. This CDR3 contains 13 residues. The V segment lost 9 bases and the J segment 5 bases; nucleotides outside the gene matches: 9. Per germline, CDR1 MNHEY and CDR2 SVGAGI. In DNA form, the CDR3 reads TGTGCCAGATTCGGGACTAGACCCCACGAGCAGTACTTC. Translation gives CARFGTRPHEQYF.

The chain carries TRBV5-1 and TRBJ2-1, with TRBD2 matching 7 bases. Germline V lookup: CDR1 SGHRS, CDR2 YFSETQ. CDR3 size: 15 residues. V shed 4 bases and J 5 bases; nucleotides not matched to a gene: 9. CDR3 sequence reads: CASSALMAGDNEQFF. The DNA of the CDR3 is TGCGCCAGCAGCGCTCTGATGGCGGGGGACAATGAGCAGTTCTTC. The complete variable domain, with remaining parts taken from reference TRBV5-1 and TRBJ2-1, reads KAGVTQTPRYLIKTRGQQVTLSCSPISGHRSVSWYQQTPGQGLQFLFEYFSETQRNKGNFPGRFSGRQFSNSRSEMNVSTLELGDSALYLCASSALMAGDNEQFFGPGTRLTVL.

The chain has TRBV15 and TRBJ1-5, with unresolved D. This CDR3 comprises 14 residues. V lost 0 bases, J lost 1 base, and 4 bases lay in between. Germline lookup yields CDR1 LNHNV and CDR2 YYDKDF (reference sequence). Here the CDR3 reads CATSRERSNQPQHF. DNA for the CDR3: TGTGCCACCAGCAGAGAGAGAAGCAATCAGCCCCAGCATTTT. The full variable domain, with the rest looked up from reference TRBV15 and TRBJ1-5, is DAMVIQNPRYQVTQFGKPVTLSCSQTLNHNVMYWYQQKSSQAPKLLFHYYDKDFNNEADTPDNFQSRRPNTSFCFLDIRSPGLGDTAMYLCATSRERSNQPQHFGDGTRLSIL.

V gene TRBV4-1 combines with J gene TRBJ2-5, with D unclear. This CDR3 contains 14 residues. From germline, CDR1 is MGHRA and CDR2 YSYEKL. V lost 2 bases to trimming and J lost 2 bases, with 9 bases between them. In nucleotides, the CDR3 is TGCGCCAGCAGCCAACCCAGGAATCAAGAGACCCAGTACTTC. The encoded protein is CASSQPRNQETQYF.

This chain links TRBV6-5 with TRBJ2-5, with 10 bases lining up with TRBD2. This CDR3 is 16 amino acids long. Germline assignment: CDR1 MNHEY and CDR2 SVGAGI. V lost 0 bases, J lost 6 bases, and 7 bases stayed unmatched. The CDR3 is CASSYSSGGADKTQYF. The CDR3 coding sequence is TGTGCCAGCAGTTACTCGAGCGGGGGGGCCGATAAGACCCAGTACTTC.

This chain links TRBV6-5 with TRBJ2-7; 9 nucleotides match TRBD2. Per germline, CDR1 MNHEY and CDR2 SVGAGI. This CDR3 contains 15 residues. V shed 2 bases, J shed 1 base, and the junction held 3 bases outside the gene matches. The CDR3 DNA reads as TGTGCCAGCAGTTACCGGCGGGGGGGTTCCTACGAGCAGTACTTC. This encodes CASSYRRGGSYEQYF.

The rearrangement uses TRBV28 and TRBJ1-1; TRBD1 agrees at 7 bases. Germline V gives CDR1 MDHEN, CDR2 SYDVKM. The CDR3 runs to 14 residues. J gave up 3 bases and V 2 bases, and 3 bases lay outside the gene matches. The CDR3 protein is CASSLTGADTEAFF. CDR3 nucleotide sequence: TGTGCCAGCAGTTTAACAGGGGCCGACACTGAAGCTTTCTTT.

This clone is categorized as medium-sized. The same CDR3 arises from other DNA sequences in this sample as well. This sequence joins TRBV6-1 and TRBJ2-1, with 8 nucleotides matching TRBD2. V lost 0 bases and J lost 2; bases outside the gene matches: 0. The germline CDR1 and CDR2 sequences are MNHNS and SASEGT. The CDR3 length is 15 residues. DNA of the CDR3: TGTGCCAGCAGTGAAGCAGCGGGGGCCTACAATGAGCAGTTCTTC. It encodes CASSEAAGAYNEQFF.

The DNA of the CDR3 is TGTGCCAGCAGCTTACAGCCGAAAATGAATTCACCCCTCCACTTT. The encoded protein is CASSLQPKMNSPLHF. This chain joins TRBV2 and TRBJ1-6; D not certain. Looked up from germline, CDR1 is SNHLY and CDR2 is FYNNEI. This CDR3 has 15 amino acids. Trimming pared 6 bases from V and 7 bases from J, leaving 16 bases between.

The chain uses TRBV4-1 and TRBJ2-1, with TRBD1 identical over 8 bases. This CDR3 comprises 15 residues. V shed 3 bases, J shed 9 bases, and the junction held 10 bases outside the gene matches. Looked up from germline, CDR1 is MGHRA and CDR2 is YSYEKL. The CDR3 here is CASSHRRQGASEQFF. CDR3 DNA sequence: TGCGCCAGCAGCCACCGTCGGCAGGGGGCGAGTGAGCAGTTCTTC.

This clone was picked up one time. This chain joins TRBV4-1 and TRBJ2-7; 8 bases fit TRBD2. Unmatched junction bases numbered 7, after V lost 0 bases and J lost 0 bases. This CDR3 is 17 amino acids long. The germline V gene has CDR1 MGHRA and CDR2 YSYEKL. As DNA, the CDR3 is TGCGCCAGCAGCCAAGATCTCCCTAGCGGGTTCTCCTACGAGCAGTACTTC. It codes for CASSQDLPSGFSYEQYF.